The 30 T cell receptor beta chains given below trace back to one sample, sequenced in a study of blood T cell repertoires in COVID-19. TCRdb's table, derived via immunoSEQ multiplex PCR, lists solely in-frame clones and lacks some. Altogether about 220,000 clones are present, around three quarters being singletons, with the ten largest covering approximately 7.2%. The sample taken for sequencing was peripheral blood. These receptors originate from a woman in her 70s with acute or convalescent COVID-19.

This clone appeared once. The V and J genes are TRBV5-1 and TRBJ1-1, with D perhaps TRBD1 (5 bases). The V gene's germline CDR1 is SGHRS and CDR2 YFSETQ. The CDR3 has 14 residues. V lost 4 bases and J 5 bases, leaving 15 bases between the germline ends. The CDR3 spells CASSADKGLTEAFF. The CDR3 region has the DNA TGCGCCAGCAGCGCTGATAAGGGGCTTACTGAAGCTTTCTTT. The variable domain in full, completed from reference TRBV5-1 and TRBJ1-1, reads KAGVTQTPRYLIKTRGQQVTLSCSPISGHRSVSWYQQTPGQGLQFLFEYFSETQRNKGNFPGRFSGRQFSNSRSEMNVSTLELGDSALYLCASSADKGLTEAFFGQGTRLTVV.

This chain links TRBV19 with TRBJ1-4; TRBD1 is a possible D gene (6 bases). The CDR3 extends over 14 amino acids. Germline V gene lookup returns CDR1 LNHDA and CDR2 SQIVND (reference sequence). V lost 7 bases and J lost 7, with 16 bases in between. CDR3 sequence (DNA): TGTGCCAGTAACCAGCGGGGGGCAGGTGAAAAACTGTTTTTT. It is translated as CASNQRGAGEKLFF.

The chain recombines TRBV12-3 or TRBV12-4 with TRBJ1-2, with 8 bases fitting TRBD1. The CDR3 extends over 13 amino acids. Germline trimming cut 6 bases from V and 2 bases from J; bases unmatched to any gene: 2. The CDR3 DNA sequence: TGTGCCAGCAGCCGACAGGGGAACTATGGCTACACCTTC. This gives the protein CASSRQGNYGYTF.

The gene calls are TRBV5-1 and TRBJ1-3, with 9 nucleotides matching TRBD1. CDR1 SGHRS and CDR2 YFSETQ come from the germline V gene. The CDR3 loop spans 18 amino acids. The V segment lost 5 bases and the J segment 0 bases; nucleotides outside the gene matches: 12. In DNA form, the CDR3 reads TGCGCCAGCAGTTCGGGGACAGGGTCCTTACTCTCTGGAAACACCATATATTTT. Its protein is CASSSGTGSLLSGNTIYF.

The V and J genes are TRBV11-2 and TRBJ2-7, with 12 bases fitting TRBD1. Germline V lookup: CDR1 SGHAT, CDR2 FQNNGV. CDR3 length: 15 residues. V lost 5 bases to trimming and J lost 5 bases; unmatched junction nucleotides: 7. The CDR3 region is CASSATGTGGHEQYV. CDR3 in DNA: TGTGCCAGCAGCGCGACCGGGACAGGGGGCCACGAGCAGTACGTC.

V is TRBV7-2 and J is TRBJ2-3; D unclear. This CDR3 region has 13 residues. Germline V gene lookup returns CDR1 SGHTA and CDR2 FQGNSA. The V gene lost 3 bases and the J gene lost 6 bases, with 10 bases spanning the gap. The CDR3 loop is CASSFSLRDTQYF. The CDR3 DNA follows: TGTGCCAGCAGCTTTTCCTTGCGGGATACGCAGTATTTT.

The chain combines TRBV10-1 with TRBJ1-1; 7 bases are a match to TRBD1. Germline CDR1 and CDR2: WNHNN and SYGVQD (reference sequence). Unmatched junction bases numbered 8, after V lost 5 bases and J lost 5 bases. The CDR3 sequence is 14 residues long. Here the CDR3 DNA reads TGCGCCAGCAGTCCCTCAGGGGGGAGGACTGAAGCTTTCTTT. Translation: CASSPSGGRTEAFF.

The chain is built from TRBV7-2 and TRBJ2-2, with D perhaps matching TRBD2 (6 bases). V lost 2 bases, J lost 7 bases, and 14 bases lay in between. This CDR3 has 15 amino acids. Germline V gene sequence: CDR1 SGHTA, CDR2 FQGNSA. This CDR3 is CASSLPRPEGGELFF. The CDR3 nucleotides are TGTGCCAGCAGCTTACCCCGTCCGGAGGGCGGGGAGCTGTTTTTT. The variable domain in full, completed from reference TRBV7-2 and TRBJ2-2, reads GAGVSQSPSNKVTEKGKDVELRCDPISGHTALYWYRQSLGQGLEFLIYFQGNSAPDKSGLPSDRFSAERTGGSVSTLTIQRTQQEDSAVYLCASSLPRPEGGELFFGEGSRLTVL.

The gene calls are TRBV14 and TRBJ1-1; 8 nucleotides line up with TRBD1. This CDR3 has 13 amino acids. Germline V gene lookup returns CDR1 SGHDN and CDR2 FVKESK. Trimming removed 5 bases from V and 5 bases from J; junction bases left unmatched: 4. The chain's CDR3 is CASSLQGGTEAFF. In nucleotides, the CDR3 is TGTGCCAGCAGCTTACAGGGGGGAACTGAAGCTTTCTTT.

The rearrangement joins TRBV19 to TRBJ1-5; unclear D gene. V lost 5 bases, J lost 4 bases, and 18 bases lay in between. The CDR3 contains 16 residues. Germline assignment: CDR1 LNHDA and CDR2 SQIVND (reference sequence). The CDR3 nucleotides read TGTGCCAGTAGTTTGCCGGGATTAGGCTTGAATCAGCCCCAGCATTTT. Encoded protein: CASSLPGLGLNQPQHF.

The gene calls are TRBV19 and TRBJ2-3, with 10 bases fitting TRBD2. This CDR3 is built from 12 residues. CDR1 is LNHDA and CDR2 is SQIVND in the germline V gene (reference sequence). The CDR3 loop reads CASGGGTDTQYF. CDR3 coding DNA: TGTGCAAGCGGGGGGGGCACAGATACGCAGTATTTT.

The genes are TRBV29-1 and TRBJ2-7; a possible D gene is TRBD2 (5 bases). Germline V gene lookup returns CDR1 SQVTM and CDR2 ANQGSEA. Trimming pared 4 bases from V and 0 bases from J, leaving 10 bases between. CDR3 size: 13 residues. CDR3 in amino acids: CSVAGLHSYEQYF. The CDR3 DNA sequence: TGCAGCGTTGCCGGACTCCACTCCTACGAGCAGTACTTC.

The chain carries TRBV23-1 and TRBJ2-1; possible D gene TRBD2, 6 bases. Being an ORF, TRBV23-1 has a function that is uncertain. CDR3 length: 14 residues. V was clipped by 2 bases and J by 4 bases, with 9 bases between them. CDR3 DNA: TGCGCCAGCAGTCAACTCGGACTATACAATGAGCAGTTCTTC. Residues: CASSQLGLYNEQFF.

This clone was detected only a few times. The chain uses TRBV3-1 (or the pseudogene TRBV3-2) and TRBJ1-6; D gene ambiguous. V was pared by 2 bases and J by 14 bases, with 19 bases between. CDR1 LGHDT and CDR2 YNNKEL come from the germline V gene (reference sequence). The CDR3 has 15 amino acids. This CDR3 reads CASSQSTASLSSLHF. The CDR3 region has the DNA TGTGCCAGCAGCCAAAGCACAGCCTCTTTGTCCTCCCTCCACTTT.

The rearrangement joins TRBV2 to TRBJ1-3; 7 nucleotides match TRBD1. The trim removed 9 bases at V and 0 bases at J, leaving 5 bases unmatched. This CDR3 has 14 residues. Germline lookup yields CDR1 SNHLY and CDR2 FYNNEI. DNA for the CDR3: TGTGCCAGGGACCAGGGGGACTCTGGAAACACCATATATTTT. Translating it yields CARDQGDSGNTIYF.

The chain recombines TRBV15 with TRBJ2-5; the D gene is possibly TRBD2 (5 bases). Germline CDR1 is LNHNV and CDR2 is YYDKDF (reference sequence). V lost 5 bases and J 5 bases, leaving 30 bases between the germline ends. The CDR3 is 19 amino acids. The CDR3 DNA sequence: TGTGCCACCAGCCCACCCCCGGGGAGACTCATTCTAAGGGCGGAGACCCAGTACTTC. Translated: CATSPPPGRLILRAETQYF.

This clone was observed a few times. J is TRBJ2-2 and V is TRBV5-1; D is perhaps TRBD2 (6 bases). This CDR3 is built from 14 residues. Germline V gives CDR1 SGHRS, CDR2 YFSETQ. Trimming took off 4 bases at V and 5 bases at J, with 12 bases between the two ends. Here the CDR3 DNA reads TGCGCCAGCAGCGGGGGACTGGGGACCGGGGAGCTGTTTTTT. Translation gives CASSGGLGTGELFF.

V and J are TRBV5-1 and TRBJ2-3; D is possibly TRBD2 (7 bases). With 2 bases removed from V and 0 bases from J, the gap between germline ends came to 10 bases. There are 15 residues in the CDR3. Germline loops: CDR1 SGHRS, CDR2 YFSETQ. The CDR3 sequence is CASSFGGASTDTQYF. The DNA of the CDR3 is TGCGCCAGCAGCTTTGGGGGGGCAAGCACAGATACGCAGTATTTT.

J is TRBJ1-2 and V is TRBV5-4, with TRBD1 matching 12 bases. Germline assignment: CDR1 SGHNT and CDR2 YYREEE (reference sequence). V lost 4 bases and J lost 4; bases outside the gene matches: 5. The CDR3 consists of 15 residues. The CDR3 DNA sequence: TGTGCCAGCAGCAGGGGACAGGGGGCTGGCTATGGCTACACCTTC. Its translation: CASSRGQGAGYGYTF.

A few counts support this clone. The chain recombines TRBV5-1 with TRBJ2-1; 10 positions match TRBD2. CDR1 is SGHRS and CDR2 is YFSETQ in the germline V gene. The CDR3 totals 16 residues. V gave up 3 bases and J gave up 6 bases; unmatched junction bases: 9. In nucleotides, the CDR3 is TGCGCCAGCAGCTATGGGAGCGGGGGGGCGGTCAATGAGCAGTTCTTC. The encoded protein is CASSYGSGGAVNEQFF. The complete variable domain, with remaining parts taken from reference TRBV5-1 and TRBJ2-1, reads KAGVTQTPRYLIKTRGQQVTLSCSPISGHRSVSWYQQTPGQGLQFLFEYFSETQRNKGNFPGRFSGRQFSNSRSEMNVSTLELGDSALYLCASSYGSGGAVNEQFFGPGTRLTVL.

The chain recombines TRBV12-3 or TRBV12-4 with TRBJ1-5, with D unresolved. Trimming stripped 2 bases from V and 9 bases from J, with 8 bases between. This CDR3 has 12 amino acids. The CDR3 here is CASSLIYRPQHF. In nucleotides, the CDR3 is TGTGCCAGCAGTTTAATTTATCGGCCCCAGCATTTT.

V gene TRBV10-3 combines with J gene TRBJ1-4; 7 positions agree with TRBD1. CDR1 ENHRY and CDR2 SYGVKD come from the germline V gene. Trimming cost V 7 bases and J 6 bases; bases outside gene matches: 8. The CDR3 sequence is 14 residues long. The chain's CDR3 is CAITSGRGDEKLFF. The CDR3 DNA is TGTGCCATCACCAGTGGCAGGGGGGATGAAAAACTGTTTTTT.

The chain links TRBV30 to TRBJ2-7; possible D gene TRBD1, 5 bases. The CDR3 covers 12 residues. V lost 3 bases to trimming and J lost 6 bases, with 12 bases between them. Looked up from germline, CDR1 is GTSNPN and CDR2 is SVGIG (reference sequence). The CDR3, as DNA: TGTGCCTGGAGCACAGGCCCCCGCGAGCAGTACTTC. It encodes CAWSTGPREQYF.

The J gene is TRBJ1-4, the V gene TRBV30; no firm D call. The V end was cut by 5 bases, the J end by 8 bases, with 15 bases between. This CDR3 region has 13 residues. Looked up from germline, CDR1 is GTSNPN and CDR2 is SVGIG (reference sequence). This CDR3 reads CAWARAFGEKLFF. The CDR3 coding sequence is TGTGCCTGGGCGCGGGCCTTTGGGGAAAAACTGTTTTTT. The entire variable domain, with the rest obtained from reference TRBV30 and TRBJ1-4, is as follows: SQTIHQWPATLVQPVGSPLSLECTVEGTSNPNLYWYRQAAGRGLQLLFYSVGIGQISSEVPQNLSASRPQDRQFILSSKKLLLSDSGFYLCAWARAFGEKLFFGSGTQLSVL.

This clone was observed a handful of times. The CDR3 here is CASSIGGEYEQYF. The CDR3 DNA follows: TGTGCCAGTAGTATCGGAGGGGAGTACGAGCAGTACTTC. The J gene is TRBJ2-7, the V gene TRBV19; possible D gene TRBD2, 6 bases. The CDR3 totals 13 residues. V was trimmed by 3 bases and J by 4 bases, leaving 10 bases between them. Germline CDR1 is LNHDA and CDR2 is SQIVND (reference sequence).

The chain recombines TRBV3-1 (or the pseudogene TRBV3-2) with TRBJ1-6; no firm D call. Looked up from germline, CDR1 is LGHDT and CDR2 is YNNKEL (reference sequence). V was pared by 3 bases and J by 13 bases, with 16 bases between. The CDR3 spans 14 residues. In DNA, the CDR3 is TGTGCCAGCAGCCACGCAAAGGACCGGGGTCCCCTCCACTTT. This gives the protein CASSHAKDRGPLHF.

This clone came up a few times. The chain uses TRBV6-1 and TRBJ2-7, with D possibly TRBD2 on 5 matching bases. CDR1 MNHNS and CDR2 SASEGT come from the germline V gene. The CDR3 runs 14 residues. The V and J ends lost 0 bases and 6 bases respectively, with 12 bases between them. Here the CDR3 DNA reads TGTGCCAGCAGTGAAGCGAGGGCAAAAGGCGAGCAGTACGTC. Its translation: CASSEARAKGEQYV.

The chain links TRBV30 to TRBJ1-3; D is ambiguous. Trimming took 5 bases from V and 0 from J, leaving 8 bases between them. The CDR3 has 13 amino acids. The germline gives CDR1 GTSNPN, CDR2 SVGIG (reference sequence). The CDR3 nucleotides read TGTGCCTGGGACATCCTCTCTGGAAACACCATATATTTT. It is translated as CAWDILSGNTIYF.

This chain uses TRBV4-1 with TRBJ2-3; 11 bases are shared with TRBD2. The V segment lost 4 bases and the J segment 6 bases; nucleotides outside the gene matches: 9. CDR1 is MGHRA and CDR2 is YSYEKL in the germline V gene. CDR3 length equals 16 residues. The chain's CDR3 is CASSRISGGAGDTQYF. The CDR3 nucleotides read TGCGCCAGCAGCCGAATTAGCGGGGGGGCCGGGGATACGCAGTATTTT.

This clone was recorded a few times. The V gene is TRBV24-1, the J gene TRBJ1-5; D call uncertain. Trimming took 9 bases from V and 0 from J, leaving 14 bases between them. CDR1 KGHDR and CDR2 SFDVKD come from the germline V gene. This CDR3 has 15 residues. Written as DNA, the CDR3 is TGTGCCACCGGCGGCGGGATCGGTAGCAATCAGCCCCAGCATTTT. Its translation is CATGGGIGSNQPQHF.